The source of this T cell receptor beta chain is a study of T cells expressing NK-cell markers. Whole-study context: From sorted CD3+CD56+NKG2C+, CD3+CD56+NKG2C- and CD3+CD56-NKG2C+ T cells came the TCR beta repertoires. Seven of the eight sequenced donors were classified as HCMV-seropositive, and one was classified as seronegative.

One entry per CDR3 protein, without DNA, is what TCRdb gives after re-calling the 5' RACE reads. This table lists 500,000 or so distinct CDR3 sequences. This CDR3 has 14 amino acids. CDR1 and CDR2 (germline): SQVTM, ANQGSEA. The TCR originated in a man aged 18 to 29 in good health. Sequenced input: blood T cells: a sorted CD56 or NKG2C T cell subset, CD4+ or CD8+ T cells, or bulk PBMC T cells (not recorded which). V is TRBV29-1 and J is TRBJ1-2; as DNA is missing, the TRBD1 call by TCRdb cannot be tested. CDR3: CSVQGQFSVNGYTF.